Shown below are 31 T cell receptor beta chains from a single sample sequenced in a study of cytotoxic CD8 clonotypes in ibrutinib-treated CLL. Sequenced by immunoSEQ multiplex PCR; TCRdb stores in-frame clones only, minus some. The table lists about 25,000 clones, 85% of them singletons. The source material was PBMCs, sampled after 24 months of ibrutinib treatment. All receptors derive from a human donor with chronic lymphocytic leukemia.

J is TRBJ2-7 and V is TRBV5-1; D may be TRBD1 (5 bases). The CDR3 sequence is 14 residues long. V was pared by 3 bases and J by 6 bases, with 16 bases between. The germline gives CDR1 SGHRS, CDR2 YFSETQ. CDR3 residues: CASSSRGPTGEQYF. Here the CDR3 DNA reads TGCGCCAGCAGCTCAAGGGGCCCTACGGGCGAGCAGTACTTC.

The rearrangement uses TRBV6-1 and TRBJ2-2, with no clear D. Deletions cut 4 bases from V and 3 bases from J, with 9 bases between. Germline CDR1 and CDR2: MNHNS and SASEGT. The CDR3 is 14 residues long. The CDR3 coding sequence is TGTGCCAGCAGTGCGGGTTGGGACACCGGGGAGCTGTTTTTT. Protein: CASSAGWDTGELFF.

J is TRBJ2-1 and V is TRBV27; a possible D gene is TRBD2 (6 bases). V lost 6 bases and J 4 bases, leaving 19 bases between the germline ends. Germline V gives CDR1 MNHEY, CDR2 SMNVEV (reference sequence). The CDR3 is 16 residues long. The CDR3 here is CASSSRHLRGYNEQFF. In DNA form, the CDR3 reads TGTGCCAGCAGCAGTCGACACCTGCGGGGTTACAATGAGCAGTTCTTC.

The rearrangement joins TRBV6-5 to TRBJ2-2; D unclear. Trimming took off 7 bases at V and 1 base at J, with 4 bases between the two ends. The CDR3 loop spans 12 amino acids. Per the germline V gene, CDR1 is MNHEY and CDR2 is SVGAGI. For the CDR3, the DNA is TGTGCCAGCATTCGGAACACCGGGGAGCTGTTTTTT. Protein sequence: CASIRNTGELFF.

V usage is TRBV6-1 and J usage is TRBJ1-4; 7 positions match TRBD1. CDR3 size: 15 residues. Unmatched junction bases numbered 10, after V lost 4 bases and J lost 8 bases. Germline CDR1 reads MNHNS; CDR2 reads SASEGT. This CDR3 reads CASSVSGTVGEKLFF. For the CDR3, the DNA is TGTGCCAGCAGTGTCTCCGGGACAGTCGGAGAAAAACTGTTTTTT.

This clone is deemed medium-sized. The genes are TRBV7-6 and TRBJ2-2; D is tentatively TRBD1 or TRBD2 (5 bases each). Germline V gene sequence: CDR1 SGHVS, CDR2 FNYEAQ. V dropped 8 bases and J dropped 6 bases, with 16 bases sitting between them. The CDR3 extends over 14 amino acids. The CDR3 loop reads CASRQRAAPGELFF. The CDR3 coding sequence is TGTGCCAGCCGACAGAGGGCGGCGCCCGGGGAGCTGTTTTTT.

CDR3 loop: CASSPSDREPGNTIYF. CDR3 in DNA: TGTGCCAGCAGCCCTTCAGACAGGGAACCTGGAAACACCATATATTTT. The chain joins TRBV4-2 to TRBJ1-3; TRBD1 matches 7 bases. The trim removed 4 bases at V and 2 bases at J, leaving 8 bases unmatched. This CDR3 region has 16 residues. Per germline, CDR1 LGHNA and CDR2 YNFKEQ.

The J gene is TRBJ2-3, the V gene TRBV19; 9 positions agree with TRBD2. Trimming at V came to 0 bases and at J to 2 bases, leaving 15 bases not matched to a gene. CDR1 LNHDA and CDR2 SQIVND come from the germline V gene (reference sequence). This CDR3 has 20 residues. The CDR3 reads CASSIDGLRLAGAPTDTQYF. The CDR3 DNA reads TGTGCCAGTAGTATAGATGGTTTGAGGTTAGCGGGGGCGCCCACAGATACGCAGTATTTT. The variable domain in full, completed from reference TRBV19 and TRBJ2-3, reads DGGITQSPKYLFRKEGQNVTLSCEQNLNHDAMYWYRQDPGQGLRLIYYSQIVNDFQKGDIAEGYSVSREKKESFPLTVTSAQKNPTAFYLCASSIDGLRLAGAPTDTQYFGPGTRLTVL.

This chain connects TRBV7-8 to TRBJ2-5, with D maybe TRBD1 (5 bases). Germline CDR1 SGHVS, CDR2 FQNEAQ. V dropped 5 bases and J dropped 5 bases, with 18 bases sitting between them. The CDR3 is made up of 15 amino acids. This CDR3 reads CASSPPLGRGETQYF. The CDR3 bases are TGTGCCAGCAGCCCCCCCCTTGGTAGGGGTGAGACCCAGTACTTC.

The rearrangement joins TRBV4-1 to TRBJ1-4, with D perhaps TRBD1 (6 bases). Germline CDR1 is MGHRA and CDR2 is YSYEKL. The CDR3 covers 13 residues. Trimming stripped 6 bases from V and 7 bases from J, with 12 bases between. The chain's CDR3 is CASRSDSFEKLFF. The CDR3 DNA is TGCGCCAGCAGGTCGGACAGTTTTGAAAAACTGTTTTTT.

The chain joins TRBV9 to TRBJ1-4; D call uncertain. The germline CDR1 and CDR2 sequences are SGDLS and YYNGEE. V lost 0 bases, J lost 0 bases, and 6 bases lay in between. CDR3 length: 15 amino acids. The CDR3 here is CASSVGPATNEKLFF. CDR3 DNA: TGTGCCAGCAGCGTAGGGCCTGCAACTAATGAAAAACTGTTTTTT.

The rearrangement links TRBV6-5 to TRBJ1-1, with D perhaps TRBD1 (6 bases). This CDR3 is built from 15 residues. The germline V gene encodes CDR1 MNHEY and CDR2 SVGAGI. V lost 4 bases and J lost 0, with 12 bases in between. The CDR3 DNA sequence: TGTGCCAGCAGTTCCCGGACAGTGCTGAACACTGAAGCTTTCTTT. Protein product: CASSSRTVLNTEAFF.

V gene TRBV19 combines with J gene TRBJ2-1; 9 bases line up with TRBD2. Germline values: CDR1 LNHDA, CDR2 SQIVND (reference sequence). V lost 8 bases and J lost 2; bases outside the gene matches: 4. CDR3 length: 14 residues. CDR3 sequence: CASSLAGTYNEQFF. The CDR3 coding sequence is TGTGCCAGTTCTCTAGCGGGGACCTACAATGAGCAGTTCTTC.

In nucleotides, the CDR3 is TGTGCCAGCAGTTTATTGGGGGGCGCTGAGCAGTTCTTC. Amino acids: CASSLLGGAEQFF. The rearrangement links TRBV27 to TRBJ2-1; D is tentatively TRBD1 or TRBD2 (6 bases each). Germline V gene sequence: CDR1 MNHEY, CDR2 SMNVEV (reference sequence). V lost 1 base and J lost 9, with 10 bases in between. The CDR3 sequence is 13 residues long.

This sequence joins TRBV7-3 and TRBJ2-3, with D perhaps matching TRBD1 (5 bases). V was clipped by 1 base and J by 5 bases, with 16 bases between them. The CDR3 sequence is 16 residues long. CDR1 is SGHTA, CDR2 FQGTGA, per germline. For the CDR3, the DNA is TGTGCCAGCAGCTTAAACAGGCAGAAGGCTATAGATACGCAGTATTTT. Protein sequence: CASSLNRQKAIDTQYF.

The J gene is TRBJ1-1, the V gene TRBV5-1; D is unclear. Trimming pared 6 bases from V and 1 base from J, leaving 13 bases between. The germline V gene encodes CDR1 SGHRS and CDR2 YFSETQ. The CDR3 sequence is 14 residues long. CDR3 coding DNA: TGCGCCAGCACCGAACAGTTCCAGAACACTGAAGCTTTCTTT. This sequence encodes CASTEQFQNTEAFF.

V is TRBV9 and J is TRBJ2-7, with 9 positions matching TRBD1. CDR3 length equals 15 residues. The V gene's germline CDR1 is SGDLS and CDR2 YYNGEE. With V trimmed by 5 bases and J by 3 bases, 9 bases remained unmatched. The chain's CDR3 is CASSEGQGQVYEQYF. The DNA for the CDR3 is TGTGCCAGCAGTGAAGGACAGGGGCAAGTCTACGAGCAGTACTTC.

The DNA for the CDR3 is TGTGCCAGATCATCGGACAAGACCAAAAACATTCAGTACTTC. Encoded protein: CARSSDKTKNIQYF. The V gene is TRBV27, the J gene TRBJ2-4; a possible D gene is TRBD1 (5 bases). CDR3 length: 14 amino acids. Trimming took off 9 bases at V and 2 bases at J, with 14 bases between the two ends. Germline V gives CDR1 MNHEY, CDR2 SMNVEV (reference sequence).

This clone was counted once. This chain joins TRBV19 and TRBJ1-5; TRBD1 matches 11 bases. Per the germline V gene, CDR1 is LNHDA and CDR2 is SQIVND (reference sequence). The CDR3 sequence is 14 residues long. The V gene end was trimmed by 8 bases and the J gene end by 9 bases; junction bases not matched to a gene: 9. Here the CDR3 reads CASGEGTGGLPQHF. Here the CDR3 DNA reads TGTGCCAGTGGTGAGGGGACAGGGGGTTTGCCCCAGCATTTT.

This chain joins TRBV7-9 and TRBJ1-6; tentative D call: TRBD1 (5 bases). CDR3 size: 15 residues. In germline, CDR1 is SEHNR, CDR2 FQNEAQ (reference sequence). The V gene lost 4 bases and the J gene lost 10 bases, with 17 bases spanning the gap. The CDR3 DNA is TGTGCCAGCAGCTCGGGGGGGGACGCGGGATCACCCCTCCACTTT. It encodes CASSSGGDAGSPLHF.

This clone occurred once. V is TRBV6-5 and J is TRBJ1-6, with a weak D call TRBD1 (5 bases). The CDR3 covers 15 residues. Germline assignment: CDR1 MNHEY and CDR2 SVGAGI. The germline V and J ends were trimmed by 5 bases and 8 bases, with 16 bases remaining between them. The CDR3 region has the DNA TGTGCCAGCAGTCCCCAGGGAGACGTGTATTCACCCCTCCACTTT. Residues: CASSPQGDVYSPLHF.

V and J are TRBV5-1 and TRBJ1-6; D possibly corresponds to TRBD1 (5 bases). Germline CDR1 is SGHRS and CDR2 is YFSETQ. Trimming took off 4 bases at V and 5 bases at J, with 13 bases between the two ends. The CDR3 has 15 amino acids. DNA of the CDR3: TGCGCCAGCAGCCCTATTGGGACGGATAATTCACCCCTCCACTTT. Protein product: CASSPIGTDNSPLHF. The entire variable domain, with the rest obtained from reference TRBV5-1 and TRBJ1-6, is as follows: KAGVTQTPRYLIKTRGQQVTLSCSPISGHRSVSWYQQTPGQGLQFLFEYFSETQRNKGNFPGRFSGRQFSNSRSEMNVSTLELGDSALYLCASSPIGTDNSPLHFGNGTRLTVT.

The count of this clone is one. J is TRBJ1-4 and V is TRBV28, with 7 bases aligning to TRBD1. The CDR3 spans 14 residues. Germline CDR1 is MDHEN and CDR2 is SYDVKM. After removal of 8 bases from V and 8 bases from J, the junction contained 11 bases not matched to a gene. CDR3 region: CASRGGGEGEKLFF. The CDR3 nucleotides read TGTGCCAGCCGAGGAGGGGGCGAAGGGGAAAAACTGTTTTTT.

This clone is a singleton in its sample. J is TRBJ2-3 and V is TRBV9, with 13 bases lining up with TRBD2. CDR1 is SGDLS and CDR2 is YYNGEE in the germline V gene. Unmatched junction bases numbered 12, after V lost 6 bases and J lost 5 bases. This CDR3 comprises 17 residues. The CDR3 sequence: CASNPGTSGASVDTQYF. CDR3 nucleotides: TGTGCCAGCAACCCCGGGACTAGCGGGGCCTCCGTAGATACGCAGTATTTT.

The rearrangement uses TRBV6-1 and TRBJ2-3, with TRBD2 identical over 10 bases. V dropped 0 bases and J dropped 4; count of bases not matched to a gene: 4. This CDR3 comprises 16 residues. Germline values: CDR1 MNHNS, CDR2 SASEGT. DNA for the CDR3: TGTGCCAGCAGTGAAGCGATAGCGGGGGGTTCAGATACGCAGTATTTT. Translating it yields CASSEAIAGGSDTQYF.

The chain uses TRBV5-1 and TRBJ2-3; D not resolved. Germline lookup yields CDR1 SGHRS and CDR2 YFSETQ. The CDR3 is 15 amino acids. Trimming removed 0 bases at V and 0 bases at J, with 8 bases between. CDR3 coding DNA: TGCGCCAGCAGCTTGGAGGGCAGAAGCACAGATACGCAGTATTTT. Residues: CASSLEGRSTDTQYF.

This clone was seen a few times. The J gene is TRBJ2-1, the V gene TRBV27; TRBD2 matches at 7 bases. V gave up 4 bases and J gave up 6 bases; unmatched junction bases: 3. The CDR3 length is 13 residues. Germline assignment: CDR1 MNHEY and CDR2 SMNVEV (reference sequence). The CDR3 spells CASSWGGFNEQFF. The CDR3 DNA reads TGTGCCAGCAGTTGGGGGGGGTTCAATGAGCAGTTCTTC.

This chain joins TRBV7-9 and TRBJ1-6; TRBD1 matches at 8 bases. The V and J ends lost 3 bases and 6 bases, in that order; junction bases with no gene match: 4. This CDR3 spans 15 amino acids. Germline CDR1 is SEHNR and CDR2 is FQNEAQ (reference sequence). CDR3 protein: CASSLDRAGNSPLHF. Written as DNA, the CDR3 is TGTGCCAGCAGCTTGGACAGGGCCGGTAATTCACCCCTCCACTTT.

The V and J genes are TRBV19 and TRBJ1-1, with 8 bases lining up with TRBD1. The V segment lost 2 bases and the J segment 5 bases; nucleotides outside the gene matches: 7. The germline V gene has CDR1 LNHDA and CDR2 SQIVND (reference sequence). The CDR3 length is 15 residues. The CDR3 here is CASSIRQGKGTEAFF. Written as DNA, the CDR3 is TGTGCCAGTAGTATAAGACAGGGGAAGGGTACTGAAGCTTTCTTT. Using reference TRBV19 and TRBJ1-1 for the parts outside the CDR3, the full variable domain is DGGITQSPKYLFRKEGQNVTLSCEQNLNHDAMYWYRQDPGQGLRLIYYSQIVNDFQKGDIAEGYSVSREKKESFPLTVTSAQKNPTAFYLCASSIRQGKGTEAFFGQGTRLTVV.

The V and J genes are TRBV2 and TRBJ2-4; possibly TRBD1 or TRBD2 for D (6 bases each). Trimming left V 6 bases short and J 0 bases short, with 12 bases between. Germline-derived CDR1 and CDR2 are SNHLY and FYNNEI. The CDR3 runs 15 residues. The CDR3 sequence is CASRDGGLAKNIQYF. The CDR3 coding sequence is TGTGCCAGCAGGGACGGGGGCCTAGCCAAAAACATTCAGTACTTC.

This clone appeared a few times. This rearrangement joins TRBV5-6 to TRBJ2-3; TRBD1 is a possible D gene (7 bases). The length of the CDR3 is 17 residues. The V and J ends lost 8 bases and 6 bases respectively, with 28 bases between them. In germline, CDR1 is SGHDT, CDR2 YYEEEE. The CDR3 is CASRTGRAGQRVDTQYF. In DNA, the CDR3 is TGTGCCAGTAGAACCGGGCGTGCGGGACAGAGAGTCGATACGCAGTATTTT.